This record looks at one T cell receptor beta chain sequence and its context. Data came from immunoSEQ multiplex PCR; TCRdb stores just in-frame clones and leaves some out. The table lists some 20,000 clones, approximately 88% of them singletons. The sample is drawn from a study of PD-1 blockade in classical Hodgkin lymphoma. From germline, CDR1 is MNHEY and CDR2 SMNVEV (reference sequence). Trimming took 5 bases from V and 3 from J, leaving 19 bases between them. The CDR3 length is 16 residues. The sample's time point: cycle 4 day 1 (C4D1), after less than seven weeks of nivolumab. Brentuximab vedotin exposure varied, and every patient relapsed after autologous stem cell transplantation. Applied to thawed PBMCs, magnetic negative selection was the method used to isolate CD8+ T cells.

The TCR originated in a human donor with classical Hodgkin lymphoma. V gene TRBV27 combines with J gene TRBJ1-1; tentative D call: TRBD1 (6 bases). The sequences come from CD8+ T cells from blood, collected before the fourth cycle of nivolumab. The CDR3 DNA follows: TGTGCCAGCAGTCGACACCGCCGGGACAAAGACACTGAAGCTTTCTTT. Translation gives CASSRHRRDKDTEAFF.